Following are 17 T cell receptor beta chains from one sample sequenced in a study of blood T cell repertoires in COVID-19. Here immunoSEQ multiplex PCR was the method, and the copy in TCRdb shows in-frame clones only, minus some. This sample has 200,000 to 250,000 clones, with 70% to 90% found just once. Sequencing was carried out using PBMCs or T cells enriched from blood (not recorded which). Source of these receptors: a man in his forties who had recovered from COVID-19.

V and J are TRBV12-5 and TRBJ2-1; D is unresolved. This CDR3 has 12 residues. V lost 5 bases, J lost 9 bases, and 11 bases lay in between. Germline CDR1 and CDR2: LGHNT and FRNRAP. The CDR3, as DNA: TGTGCTAGTGGTCTACACACTATTGAGCAGTTCTTC. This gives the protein CASGLHTIEQFF.

As DNA, the CDR3 is TGCGCCAGCAGCTCAGGACTAGCGGGGGGCTCCTCCACAGATACGCAGTATTTT. Translation: CASSSGLAGGSSTDTQYF. The chain uses TRBV5-1 and TRBJ2-3; TRBD2 agrees at 14 bases. Germline V gives CDR1 SGHRS, CDR2 YFSETQ. The CDR3 runs to 18 residues. V shed 3 bases, J shed 2 bases, and the junction held 8 bases outside the gene matches.

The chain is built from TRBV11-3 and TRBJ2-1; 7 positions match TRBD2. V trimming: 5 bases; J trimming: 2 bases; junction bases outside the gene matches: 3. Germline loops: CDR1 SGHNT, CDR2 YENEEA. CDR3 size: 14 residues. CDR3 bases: TGTGCCAGCAGCAGGGACTACCCCTACAATGAGCAGTTCTTC. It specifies CASSRDYPYNEQFF.

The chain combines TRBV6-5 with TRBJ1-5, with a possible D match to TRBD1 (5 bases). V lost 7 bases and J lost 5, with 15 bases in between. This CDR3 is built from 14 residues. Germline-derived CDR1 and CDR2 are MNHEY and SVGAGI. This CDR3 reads CASKSRTSYQPQHF. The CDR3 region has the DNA TGTGCCAGCAAATCCCGGACAAGTTATCAGCCCCAGCATTTT.

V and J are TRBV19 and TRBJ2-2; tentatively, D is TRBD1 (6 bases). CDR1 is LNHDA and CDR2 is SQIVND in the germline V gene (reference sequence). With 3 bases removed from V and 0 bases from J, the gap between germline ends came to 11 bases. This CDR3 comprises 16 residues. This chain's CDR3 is CASSMGQGPNTGELFF. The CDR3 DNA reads TGTGCCAGTAGTATGGGGCAGGGGCCGAACACCGGGGAGCTGTTTTTT.

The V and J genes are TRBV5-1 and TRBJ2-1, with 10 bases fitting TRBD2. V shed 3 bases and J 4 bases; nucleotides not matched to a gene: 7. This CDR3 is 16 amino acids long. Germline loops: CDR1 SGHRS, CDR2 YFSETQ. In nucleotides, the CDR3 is TGCGCCAGCAGCTATTCTAGCGGGGGACTATACAATGAGCAGTTCTTC. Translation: CASSYSSGGLYNEQFF.

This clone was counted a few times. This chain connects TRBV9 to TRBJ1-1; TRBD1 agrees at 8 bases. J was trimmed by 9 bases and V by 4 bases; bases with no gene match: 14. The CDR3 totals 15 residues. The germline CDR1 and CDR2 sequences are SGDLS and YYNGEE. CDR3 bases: TGTGCCAGCAGCCCCAATGTGGGGAGACAGGGGAAAGCTTTCTTT. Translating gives CASSPNVGRQGKAFF.

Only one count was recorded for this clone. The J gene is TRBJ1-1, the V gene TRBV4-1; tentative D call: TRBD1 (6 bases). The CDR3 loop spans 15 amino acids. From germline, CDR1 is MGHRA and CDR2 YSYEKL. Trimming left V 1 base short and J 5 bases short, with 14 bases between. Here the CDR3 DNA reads TGCGCCAGCAGCCAAGCACAGGGCGGTAGGACTGAAGCTTTCTTT. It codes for CASSQAQGGRTEAFF.

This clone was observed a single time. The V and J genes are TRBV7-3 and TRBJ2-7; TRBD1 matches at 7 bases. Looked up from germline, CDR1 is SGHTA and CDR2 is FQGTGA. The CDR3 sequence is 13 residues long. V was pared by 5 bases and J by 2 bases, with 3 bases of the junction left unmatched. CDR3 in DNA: TGTGCCAGCAGCCGGGACAGTACCTACGAGCAGTACTTC. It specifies CASSRDSTYEQYF. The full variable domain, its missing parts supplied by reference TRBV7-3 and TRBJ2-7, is GAGVSQTPSNKVTEKGKYVELRCDPISGHTALYWYRQSLGQGPEFLIYFQGTGAADDSGLPNDRFFAVRPEGSVSTLKIQRTERGDSAVYLCASSRDSTYEQYFGPGTRLTVT.

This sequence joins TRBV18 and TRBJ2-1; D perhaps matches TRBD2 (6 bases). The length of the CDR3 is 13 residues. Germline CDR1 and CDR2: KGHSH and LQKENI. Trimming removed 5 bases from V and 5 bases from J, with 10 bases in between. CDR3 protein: CASSELAHNEQFF. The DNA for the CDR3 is TGTGCCAGCTCAGAACTAGCCCACAATGAGCAGTTCTTC.

The CDR3 reads CASSPLKSGQWGNTEAFF. CDR3 nucleotide sequence: TGTGCCAGCAGCCCCCTGAAGTCCGGACAATGGGGGAACACTGAAGCTTTCTTT. The genes are TRBV3-1 (or the pseudogene TRBV3-2) and TRBJ1-1; a weak D match, TRBD1 (5 bases). There are 18 residues in the CDR3. Trimming shortened V by 4 bases and J by 1 base, and 22 bases separated the two germline ends. Germline V gene sequence: CDR1 LGHDT, CDR2 YNNKEL (reference sequence).

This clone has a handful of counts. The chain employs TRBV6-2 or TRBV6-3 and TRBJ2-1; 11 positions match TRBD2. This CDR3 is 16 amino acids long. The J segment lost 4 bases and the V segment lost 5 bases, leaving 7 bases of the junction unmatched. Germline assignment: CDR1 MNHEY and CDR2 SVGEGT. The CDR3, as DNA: TGTGCCAGCAGTCGCGGCGGGACTAGCGGATACAATGAGCAGTTCTTC. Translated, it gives CASSRGGTSGYNEQFF.

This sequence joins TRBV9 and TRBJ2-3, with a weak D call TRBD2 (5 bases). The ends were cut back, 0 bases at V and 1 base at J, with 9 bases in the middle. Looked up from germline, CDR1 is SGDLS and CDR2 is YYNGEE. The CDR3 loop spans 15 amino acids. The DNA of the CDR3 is TGTGCCAGCAGCGTAGCGAGGGCCCGCACAGATACGCAGTATTTT. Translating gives CASSVARARTDTQYF.

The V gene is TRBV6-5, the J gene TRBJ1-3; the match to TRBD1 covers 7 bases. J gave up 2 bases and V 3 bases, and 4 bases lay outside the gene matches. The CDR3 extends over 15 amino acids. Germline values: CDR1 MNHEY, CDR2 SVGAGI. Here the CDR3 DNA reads TGTGCCAGCAGTTATTCAGGGGGAACTGGAAACACCATATATTTT. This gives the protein CASSYSGGTGNTIYF.

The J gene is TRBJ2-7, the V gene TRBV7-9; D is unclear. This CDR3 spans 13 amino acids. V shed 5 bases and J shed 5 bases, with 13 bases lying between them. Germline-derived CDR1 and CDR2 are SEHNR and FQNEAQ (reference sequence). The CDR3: CASSPDTRNEQYF. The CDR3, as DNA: TGTGCCAGCAGCCCTGATACGAGGAACGAGCAGTACTTC.

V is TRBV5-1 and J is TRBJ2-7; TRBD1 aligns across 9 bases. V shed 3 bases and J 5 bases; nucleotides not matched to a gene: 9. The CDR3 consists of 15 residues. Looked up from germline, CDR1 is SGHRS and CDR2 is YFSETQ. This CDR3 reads CASSWGDREFNEQYF. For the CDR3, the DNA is TGCGCCAGCAGCTGGGGGGACAGGGAATTCAACGAGCAGTACTTC.

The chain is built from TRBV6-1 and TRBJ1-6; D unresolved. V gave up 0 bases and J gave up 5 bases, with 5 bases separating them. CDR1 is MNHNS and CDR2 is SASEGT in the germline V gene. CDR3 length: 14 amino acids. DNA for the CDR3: TGTGCCAGCAGTGAAGCTGTCGATAATTCACCCCTCCACTTT. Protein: CASSEAVDNSPLHF.